The following is a TCR beta chain sequence with its context. The antigen this receptor binds is unknown. Per-base qualities were not stored, and no clone one base away is much larger. Taken from cysteine to phenylalanine, the CDR3 has 13 residues. Solely the CDR3 DNA is kept, with 39 bases framed from the first base. The germline ends are 11 bases apart after V is trimmed by 6 bases and J by 5 bases. CDR1 is given as MNHEY and CDR2 as SVGAGI, both from the germline V gene. This entry comes from a study of pediatric ulcerative colitis (dated by TCRdb to about 2019). Context from the whole study: Pancolitis was present in roughly seven ulcerative colitis patients and left-sided colitis in two, and histology consistent with ulcerative colitis was found in all of these patients. By Pediatric Ulcerative Colitis Activity Index, two patients had mild disease, several had moderate disease and three had acute severe colitis. From 8 to 10 newly diagnosed, treatment-naive pediatric ulcerative colitis patients and a few non-IBD control children, paired blood and rectal samples were collected.

During colonoscopy, one to two pinch biopsies were obtained from the rectum for research purposes. Ulcerative colitis patients had received no immunosuppressive medication before the diagnostic colonoscopy. Before DNA was isolated, the rectal biopsies underwent proteinase K digestion. The Wizard kit (Promega) was used to extract genomic DNA from the blood and intestinal samples. Rearranged CDR3 beta regions were amplified from genomic DNA with multiplex V and J primers using the immunoSEQ TRB Survey service. To keep sequencing depth equal across samples, survey-level depth of up to 500,000 reads per sample was applied. The libraries were purified and pooled, then sequenced using Illumina technology. The authors' pipeline ran thus. immunoSEQ online tools were used for productive clonality, sample overlap, pairwise scatters, CDR3 beta length, V/D/J gene usage and productiveness. Calculated diversity was defined as the number of unique rearrangements divided by total templates, multiplied by 100, and Shannon and Simpson indices were computed as well. Principal component analysis was performed on Z-score normalized data with the R prcomp function and the ggbiplot package. Morisita's index was used to measure clonal overlap between blood and rectum within each subject. TCRdb took over this immuneACCESS table, retaining in-frame rearrangements with V and J assigned. Such tables are incomplete; in checked studies, under half of the missing clones stem from an unresolved V gene, and the remainder is unexplained. Clonal size and the V and J genes are those of that table, whereas D and trimming came from the DNA. Across this sample there are about 36,000 clones, with 55% to 85% seen only once. The leading ten clones occupy 0.65% to 0.75% of the sample.

General study outcomes and caveats: Two rectal CDR3 clonotypes were detected in all ulcerative colitis patients and were not detected in any of the controls. Blood-derived T cells may have been included in rectal pinch biopsies, especially in patients with overt colitis. A couple of patients' blood samples yielded substantially fewer templates for technical reasons and were excluded from blood-rectal overlap analysis. With only a few individuals, the healthy control group was small. Controls, mild-moderate and acute severe colitis patients were separated by rectal repertoire features, and reduced rectal diversity due to clonal expansions was observed in acute severe colitis. Compared with controls, ulcerative colitis patients showed significantly higher autologous blood-rectal clonal overlap, a finding that suggests increased T cell trafficking to inflamed tissue. Because repertoires were derived from total lymphocyte DNA, patterns in rare subsets such as regulatory T cells may not have been reflected.

The receptor was isolated from a boy aged 5 to 17 with moderate ulcerative colitis. Source material: gut tissue. This sequence uses TRBV6-5 and TRBJ2-1; perhaps TRBD2 is the D gene, with 6 bases matching. The nucleotide sequence reads TGTGCCAGCAGCCCACGGGGGAACAATGAGCAGTTCTTC. It encodes CASSPRGNNEQFF.